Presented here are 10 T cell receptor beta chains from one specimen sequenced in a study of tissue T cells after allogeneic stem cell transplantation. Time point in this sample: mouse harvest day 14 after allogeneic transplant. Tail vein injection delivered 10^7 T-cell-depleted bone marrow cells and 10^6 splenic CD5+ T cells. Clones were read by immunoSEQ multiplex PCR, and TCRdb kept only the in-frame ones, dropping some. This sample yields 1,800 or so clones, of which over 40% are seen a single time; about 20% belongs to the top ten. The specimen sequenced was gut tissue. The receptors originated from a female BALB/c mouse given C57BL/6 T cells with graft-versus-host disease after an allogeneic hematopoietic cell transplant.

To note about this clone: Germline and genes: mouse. The CDR3 reads CASSPSGLGIQNTLYF. CDR3 bases read: TGTGCCAGCTCTCCGTCGGGACTGGGGATTCAAAACACCTTGTAC. This chain connects TRBV12-2 to TRBJ2-4; 10 bases map to TRBD2. The CDR3 end is not reached by the read, which stops 1 residue before it; the germline J gene fills it in. CDR1 and CDR2 (germline): SGHLS, HYDKME. This CDR3 contains 16 residues. J gave up 2 bases and V 2 bases, and 6 bases lay outside the gene matches. The variable domain in full, with the rest retrieved from reference TRBV12-2 and TRBJ2-4, is NSGVVQSPRYIIKGKGERSILKCIPISGHLSVAWYQQTQGQELKFFIQHYDKMERDKGNLPSRFSVQQFDDYHSEMNMSALELEDSAVYFCASSPSGLGIQNTLYFGAGTRLSVL.

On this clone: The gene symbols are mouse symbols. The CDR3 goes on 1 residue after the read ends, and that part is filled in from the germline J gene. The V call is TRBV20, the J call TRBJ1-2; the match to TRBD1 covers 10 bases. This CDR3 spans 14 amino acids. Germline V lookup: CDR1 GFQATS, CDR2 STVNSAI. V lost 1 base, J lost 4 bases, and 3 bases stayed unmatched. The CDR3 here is CGARGQGAISDYTF. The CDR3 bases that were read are TGTGGTGCTAGGGGACAGGGGGCAATCTCCGACTACACC.

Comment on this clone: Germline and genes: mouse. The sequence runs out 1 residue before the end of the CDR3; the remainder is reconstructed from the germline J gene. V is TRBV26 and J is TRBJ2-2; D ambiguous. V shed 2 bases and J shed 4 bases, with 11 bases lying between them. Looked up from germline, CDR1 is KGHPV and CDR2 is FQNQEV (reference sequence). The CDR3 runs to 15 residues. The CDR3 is CASSLGTVGTGQLYF. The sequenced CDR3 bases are TGTGCCAGCAGTCTGGGCACTGTAGGCACCGGGCAGCTCTAC.

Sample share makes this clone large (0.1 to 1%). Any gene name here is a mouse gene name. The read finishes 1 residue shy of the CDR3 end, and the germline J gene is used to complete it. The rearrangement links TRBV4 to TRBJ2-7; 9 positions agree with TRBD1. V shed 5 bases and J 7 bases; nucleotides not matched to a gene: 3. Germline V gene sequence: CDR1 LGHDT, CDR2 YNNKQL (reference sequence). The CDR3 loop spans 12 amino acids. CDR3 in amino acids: CASSGQGWEQYF. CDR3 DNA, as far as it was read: TGTGCCAGCAGCGGACAGGGGTGGGAACAGTAC.

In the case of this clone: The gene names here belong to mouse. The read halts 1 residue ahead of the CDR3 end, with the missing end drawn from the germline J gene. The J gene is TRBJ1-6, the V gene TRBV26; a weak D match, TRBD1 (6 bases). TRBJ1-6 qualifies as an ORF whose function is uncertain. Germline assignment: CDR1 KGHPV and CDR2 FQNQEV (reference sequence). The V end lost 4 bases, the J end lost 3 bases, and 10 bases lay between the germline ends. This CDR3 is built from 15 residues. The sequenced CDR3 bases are TGTGCCAGCAGTCCCGGGGGCATCTATAATTCGCCCCTCTAC. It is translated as CASSPGGIYNSPLY. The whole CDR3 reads CASSPGGIYNSPLYF.

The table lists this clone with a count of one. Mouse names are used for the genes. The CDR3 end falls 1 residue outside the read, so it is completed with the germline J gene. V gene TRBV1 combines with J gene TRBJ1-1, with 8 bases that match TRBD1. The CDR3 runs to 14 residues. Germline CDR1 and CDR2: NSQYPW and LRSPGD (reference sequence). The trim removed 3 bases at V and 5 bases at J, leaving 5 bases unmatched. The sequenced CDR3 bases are TGCACCTGCAGTGCGAGGGACAGGAGGACAGAAGTCTTC. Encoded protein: CTCSARDRRTEVF. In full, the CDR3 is CTCSARDRRTEVFF.

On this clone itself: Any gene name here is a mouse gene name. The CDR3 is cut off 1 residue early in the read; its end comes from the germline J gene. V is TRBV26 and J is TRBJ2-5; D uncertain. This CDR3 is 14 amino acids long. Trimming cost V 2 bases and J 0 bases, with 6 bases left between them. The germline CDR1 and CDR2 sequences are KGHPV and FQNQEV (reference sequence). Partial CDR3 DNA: TGTGCCAGCAGTCTGACAATTAACCAAGACACCCAGTAC. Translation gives CASSLTINQDTQY. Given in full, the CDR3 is CASSLTINQDTQYF.

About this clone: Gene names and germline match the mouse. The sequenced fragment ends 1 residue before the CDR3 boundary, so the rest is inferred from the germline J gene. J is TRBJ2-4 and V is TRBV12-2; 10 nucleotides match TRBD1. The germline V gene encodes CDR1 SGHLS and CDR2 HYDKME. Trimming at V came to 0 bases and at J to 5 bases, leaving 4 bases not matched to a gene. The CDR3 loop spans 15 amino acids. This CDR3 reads CASSLDRGRGNTLYF. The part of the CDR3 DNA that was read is TGTGCCAGCTCTCTCGACAGGGGGCGGGGAAACACCTTGTAC.

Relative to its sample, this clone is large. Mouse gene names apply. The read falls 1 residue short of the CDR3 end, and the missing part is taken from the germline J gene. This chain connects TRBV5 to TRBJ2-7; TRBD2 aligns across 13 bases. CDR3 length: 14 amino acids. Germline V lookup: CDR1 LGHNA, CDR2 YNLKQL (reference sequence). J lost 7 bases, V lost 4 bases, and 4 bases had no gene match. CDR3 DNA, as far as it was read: TGTGCCAGCAGCCCCCGGGACTGGGGGGGGGAACAGTAC. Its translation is CASSPRDWGGEQY. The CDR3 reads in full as CASSPRDWGGEQYF.

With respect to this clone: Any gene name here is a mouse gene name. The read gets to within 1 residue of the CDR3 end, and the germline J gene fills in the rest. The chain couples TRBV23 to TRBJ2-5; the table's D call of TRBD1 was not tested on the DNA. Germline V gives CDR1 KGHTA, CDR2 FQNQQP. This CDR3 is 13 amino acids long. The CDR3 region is CSSKGTGGDTQYF. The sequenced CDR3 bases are TGCTCCAGCAAAGGGACAGGGGGAGACACCCAGTAC.